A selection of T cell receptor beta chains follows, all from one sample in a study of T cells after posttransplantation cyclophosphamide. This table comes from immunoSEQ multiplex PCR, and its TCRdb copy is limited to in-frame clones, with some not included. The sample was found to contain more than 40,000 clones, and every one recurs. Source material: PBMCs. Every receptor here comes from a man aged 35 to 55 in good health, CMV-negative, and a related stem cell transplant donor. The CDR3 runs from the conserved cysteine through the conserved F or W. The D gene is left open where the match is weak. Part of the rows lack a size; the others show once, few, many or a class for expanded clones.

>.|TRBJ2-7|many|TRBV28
CASSQSQTYEQYF
TGTGCCAGCAGCCAATCCCAGACTTACGAGCAGTACTTC
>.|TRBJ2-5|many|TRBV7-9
CASSLEYEQETQYF
TGTGCCAGCAGCTTAGAGTATGAGCAAGAGACCCAGTACTTC
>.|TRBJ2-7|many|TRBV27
CASRQAGTSYEQYF
TGTGCCAGCAGGCAAGCGGGTACCTCCTACGAGCAGTACTTC
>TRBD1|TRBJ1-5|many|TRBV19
CASRSGTGLYSNQPQHF
TGTGCCAGTCGATCCGGGACAGGGCTATATAGCAATCAGCCTCAGCATTTT
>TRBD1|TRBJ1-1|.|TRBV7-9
CASSLSGTQGAVTPEAFF
TGTGCCAGCAGCCTAAGCGGGACACAGGGGGCGGTGACCCCTGAAGCTTTCTTT
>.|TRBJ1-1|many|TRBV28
CASSLLQVNTEAFF
TGTGCCAGCAGTTTATTACAGGTGAACACTGAAGCTTTCTTT
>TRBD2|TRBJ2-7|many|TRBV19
CASTWTSGSYEQYF
TGTGCCAGTACCTGGACTAGCGGGAGCTACGAGCAGTACTTC
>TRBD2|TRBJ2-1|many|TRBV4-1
CASSQDPLAGAYNEQFF
TGCGCCAGCAGCCAAGACCCACTAGCGGGAGCCTACAATGAGCAGTTCTTC
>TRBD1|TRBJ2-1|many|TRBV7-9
CASSYSGTGGNEQFF
TGTGCCAGCAGCTATTCCGGGACAGGGGGAAATGAGCAGTTCTTC
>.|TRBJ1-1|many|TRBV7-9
CASRPGSVTEAFF
TGTGCCAGCAGGCCGGGATCAGTCACTGAAGCTTTCTTT
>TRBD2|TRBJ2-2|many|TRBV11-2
CASSLVALAASNTGELFF
TGTGCCAGCAGCTTAGTTGCTCTAGCGGCGTCGAACACCGGGGAGCTGTTTTTT
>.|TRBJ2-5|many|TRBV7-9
CASSPSGETQYF
TGTGCCAGCAGCCCCAGTGGAGAGACCCAGTACTTC
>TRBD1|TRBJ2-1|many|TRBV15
CATSREGTVPNEQFF
TGTGCCACCAGCAGAGAAGGGACAGTCCCCAATGAGCAGTTCTTC
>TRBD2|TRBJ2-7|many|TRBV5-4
CASSSGLAGGPRYEQYF
TGTGCCAGCAGCTCCGGGCTAGCGGGAGGGCCTCGTTACGAGCAGTACTTC
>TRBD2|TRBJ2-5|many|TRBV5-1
CASSLAGRETQYF
TGCGCCAGCAGCTTGGCCGGGAGGGAGACCCAGTACTTC
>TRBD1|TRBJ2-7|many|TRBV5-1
CASSLDTGGYEQYF
TGCGCCAGCAGCTTGGACACAGGGGGCTACGAGCAGTACTTC
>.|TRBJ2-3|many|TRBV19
CASSDGQSSSTDTQYF
TGTGCCAGTAGCGATGGACAGTCTTCTAGCACAGATACGCAGTATTTT
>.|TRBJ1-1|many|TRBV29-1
CSAQRPTGPNPTEAFF
TGCAGCGCACAGAGGCCCACAGGGCCCAACCCCACTGAAGCTTTCTTT
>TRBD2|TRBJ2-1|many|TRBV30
CAWSVLSGGDNEQFF
TGTGCCTGGAGTGTTCTTAGCGGGGGAGACAATGAGCAGTTCTTC
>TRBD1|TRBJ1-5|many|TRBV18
CASSLGQGNQPQHF
TGTGCCAGCTCACTGGGACAGGGAAACCAGCCCCAGCATTTT
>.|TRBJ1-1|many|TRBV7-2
CASSLQLRQNTEAFF
TGTGCCAGCAGCTTACAGCTCCGACAGAACACTGAAGCTTTCTTT
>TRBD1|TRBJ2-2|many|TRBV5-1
CASSYLDREAGELFF
TGCGCCAGCAGCTACTTGGACAGGGAAGCCGGGGAGCTGTTTTTT
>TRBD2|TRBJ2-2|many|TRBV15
CATSRELAGGVGGELFF
TGTGCCACCAGCAGAGAGCTAGCGGGAGGAGTTGGCGGGGAGCTGTTTTTT
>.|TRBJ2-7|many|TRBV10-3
CAISWTAETHEQYF
TGTGCCATCAGTTGGACAGCAGAGACCCACGAGCAGTACTTC
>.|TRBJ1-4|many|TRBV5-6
CASSLGGDEKLFF
TGTGCCAGCAGCTTGGGGGGAGACGAAAAACTGTTTTTT
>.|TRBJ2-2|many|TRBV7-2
CASSAGHNTGELFF
TGTGCCAGCAGCGCCGGTCACAACACCGGGGAGCTGTTTTTT
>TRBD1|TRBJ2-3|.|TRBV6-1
CASRAPGQPTDTQYF
TGTGCCAGCAGGGCGCCGGGACAGCCCACAGATACGCAGTATTTT
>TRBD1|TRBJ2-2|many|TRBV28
CASRIDRVDYTGELFF
TGTGCCAGCAGAATCGACAGGGTCGATTACACCGGGGAGCTGTTTTTT
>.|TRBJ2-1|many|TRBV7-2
CASSLDRDSVFNEQFF
TGTGCCAGCAGCTTAGACCGGGACTCAGTTTTCAATGAGCAGTTCTTC
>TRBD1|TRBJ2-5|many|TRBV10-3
CAITPGQGEETQYF
TGTGCCATCACCCCGGGACAGGGAGAAGAGACCCAGTACTTC
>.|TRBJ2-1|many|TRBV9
CASSVARNFAPEDYNEQFF
TGTGCCAGCAGCGTGGCGCGGAATTTCGCCCCCGAGGACTACAATGAGCAGTTCTTC
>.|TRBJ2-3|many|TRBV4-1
CASSPESGITDTQYF
TGCGCCAGCAGCCCAGAGTCGGGAATCACAGATACGCAGTATTTT
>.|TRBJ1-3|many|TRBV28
CASTPSGSRLSGNTIYF
TGTGCCAGCACCCCCTCCGGATCCAGGCTCTCTGGAAACACCATATATTTT
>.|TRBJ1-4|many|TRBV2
CASSVTQSTNEKLFF
TGTGCCAGCAGTGTTACACAATCAACTAATGAAAAACTGTTTTTT
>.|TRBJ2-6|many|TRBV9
CASSPGAGANVLTF
TGTGCCAGCAGCCCAGGGGCTGGGGCCAACGTCCTGACTTTC
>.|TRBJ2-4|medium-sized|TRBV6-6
CASSPDEGAKNIQYF
TGTGCCAGCAGCCCAGACGAGGGAGCCAAAAACATTCAGTACTTC
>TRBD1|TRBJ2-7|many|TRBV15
CATSSLGQVSYEQYF
TGTGCCACCAGCAGCCTCGGACAGGTCTCCTACGAGCAGTACTTC
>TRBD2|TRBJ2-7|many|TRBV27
CASSDLGLAAYEQYF
TGTGCCAGCAGCGACCTCGGGCTAGCGGCTTACGAGCAGTACTTC
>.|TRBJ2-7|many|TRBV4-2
CASSQMGGRWTYEQYF
TGTGCCAGCAGCCAAATGGGGGGGCGTTGGACCTACGAGCAGTACTTC
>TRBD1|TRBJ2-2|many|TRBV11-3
CASSLGGQGDTGELFF
TGTGCCAGCAGCTTAGGAGGACAGGGTGACACCGGGGAGCTGTTTTTT
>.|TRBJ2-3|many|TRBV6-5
CASRRSADTQYF
TGTGCCAGCAGGCGCTCCGCGGATACGCAGTATTTT
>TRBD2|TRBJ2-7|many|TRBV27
CASSLSSGTNEQYF
TGTGCCAGCAGTCTGAGTAGCGGGACTAACGAGCAGTACTTC
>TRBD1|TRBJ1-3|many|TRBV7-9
CASSSGSGQGDRATIYF
TGTGCCAGCAGCTCGGGCTCGGGACAGGGCGACAGGGCCACCATATATTTT
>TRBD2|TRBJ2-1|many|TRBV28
CASCLLAGGNNEQFF
TGTGCCAGCTGCCTACTAGCGGGAGGGAACAATGAGCAGTTCTTC
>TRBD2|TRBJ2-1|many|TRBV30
CAWSVPRTSVNYNEQFF
TGTGCCTGGAGTGTACCCCGGACTAGCGTCAACTACAATGAGCAGTTCTTC
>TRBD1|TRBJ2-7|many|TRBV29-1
CSVELGQYEQYF
TGCAGCGTTGAGCTGGGACAGTACGAGCAGTACTTC
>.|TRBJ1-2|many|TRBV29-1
CSVEGASGYTF
TGCAGCGTTGAAGGCGCTTCTGGCTACACCTTC
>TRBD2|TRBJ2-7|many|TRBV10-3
CAISESSGRAYEQYF
TGTGCCATCAGTGAGTCTAGCGGGAGAGCCTACGAGCAGTACTTC